Given below is one TCR beta chain in context. What it binds is unknown. The data originate from a study of cytomegalovirus exposure and HLA in healthy donors. With 60 Vbeta and 13 Jbeta primers, the PCR was carried out. In the original workflow: Counted up in a later analysis, unique TCR beta chains came to 65 million to 100 million, with around 12 million shared. Sequencing was performed with immunoSEQ multiplex PCR; in TCRdb, only in-frame clones are kept and a portion is missing. The V and J calls and clone size come from that table; D and trimming were worked out from the DNA. Seen here are 35,000 to 50,000 clones, 60% to 70% observed once, and the top ten hold around 4%. Findings and caveats of the study: CMV serostatus stood as the only immune exposure information on hand. A later analysis associated 15,000 or so TCR beta sequences with HLA alleles at a 0.05 false discovery rate.

The sample taken for sequencing was PBMCs. The clonotype originates from a man aged 35 to 55 in good health and CMV-seronegative.

CDR3 bases: TGTGCCAGCAGTCCTAGCGGGGCGAGCTCCTACGAGCAGTACTTC. Translated, it gives CASSPSGASSYEQYF. V and J are TRBV9 and TRBJ2-5; 9 nucleotides align to TRBD2. The J call is in doubt because the DNA end fits TRBJ2-7 better. The CDR3 contains 15 residues. Germline CDR1 is SGDLS and CDR2 is YYNGEE.